The rows below give T cell receptor beta chains drawn from one sample of a study of post-analysis software for immune sequencing data. From the PCR reads, TCRdb called clonotypes with MiXCR, one entry per CDR3 protein. The sample includes around 250,000 distinct CDR3 sequences, just over 35% seen only once; the top ten take 4% to 6%. Specimen: blood. These receptors all come from a girl aged 5-17 years with multiple sclerosis. CDR3s include the opening cysteine and the closing phenylalanine or tryptophan. Each record gives: J gene, V gene, D gene, clone size, CDR3 protein, CDR3 DNA. D genes are given only for firm matches. Clone size appears in some rows only: once, few, many, or a class for an expanded clone.

J: TRBJ2-7
V: TRBV5-1
D: .
size: .
CDR3: CASSFRDGSSYEQYF
DNA: TGCGCCAGCAGCTTCCGGGACGGCAGCTCCTACGAGCAGTACTTC

J: TRBJ1-1
V: TRBV12-3/TRBV12-4
D: .
size: many
CDR3: CASSLLGTNTEAFF
DNA: TGTGCCAGCAGTTTGCTGGGGACGAACACTGAAGCTTTCTTT

J: TRBJ1-6
V: TRBV6-6
D: .
size: few
CDR3: CASRRDVSLNSPLHF
DNA: TGTGCCAGCAGGAGGGACGTTTCACTCAATTCACCCCTCCACTTT

J: TRBJ1-4
V: TRBV7-9
D: TRBD1
size: .
CDR3: CASSLDRGQSEKLFF
DNA: TGTGCCAGCAGCCTGGACAGGGGGCAGTCTGAAAAACTGTTTTTT

J: TRBJ2-5
V: TRBV5-4
D: .
size: .
CDR3: CASSRYGTRGQYF
DNA: TGTGCCAGCAGCCGATACGGGACCCGAGGGCAGTACTTC

J: TRBJ2-7
V: TRBV5-6
D: .
size: .
CDR3: CASSFITGYEQYF
DNA: TGTGCCAGCAGCTTCATTACAGGGTACGAGCAGTACTTC

J: TRBJ1-1
V: TRBV5-1
D: .
size: .
CDR3: CASSLVGVEAFF
DNA: TGCGCCAGCAGCTTGGTGGGAGTTGAAGCTTTCTTT

J: TRBJ1-6
V: TRBV27
D: TRBD1
size: many
CDR3: CASAGGTVDNSPLHF
DNA: TGTGCCAGCGCTGGGGGGACAGTAGATAATTCACCCCTCCACTTT

J: TRBJ2-1
V: TRBV3-1
D: .
size: .
CDR3: CASSQEGGNEQFF
DNA: TGTGCCAGCAGCCAAGAAGGGGGGAATGAGCAGTTCTTC

J: TRBJ1-4
V: TRBV30
D: .
size: .
CDR3: CAWSLLGTNEKLFF
DNA: TGTGCCTGGAGTCTCCTAGGGACTAATGAAAAACTGTTTTTT

J: TRBJ1-2
V: TRBV20-1
D: .
size: many
CDR3: CSAESGIYGYTF
DNA: TGCAGTGCCGAATCGGGTATCTATGGCTACACCTTC

J: TRBJ1-1
V: TRBV5-1
D: .
size: few
CDR3: CASSLALGTAAEAFF
DNA: TGCGCCAGCAGCTTGGCCCTAGGGACGGCGGCTGAAGCTTTCTTT

J: TRBJ2-5
V: TRBV13
D: .
size: many
CDR3: CASSSEQRREKTQYF
DNA: TGTGCCAGCAGCTCCGAACAACGGCGGGAAAAGACCCAGTACTTC

J: TRBJ2-1
V: TRBV10-1
D: .
size: few
CDR3: CASSPWGAKNNEQFF
DNA: TGCGCCAGCAGCCCTTGGGGGGCCAAGAACAATGAGCAGTTCTTC

J: TRBJ2-1
V: TRBV7-6
D: TRBD2
size: many
CDR3: CASSLAGGRASYNEQFF
DNA: TGTGCCAGCAGCTTAGCGGGCGGGAGGGCGTCCTACAATGAGCAGTTCTTC

J: TRBJ2-3
V: TRBV27
D: .
size: .
CDR3: CASSLNLVADTQYF
DNA: TGTGCCAGCAGTTTAAACCTAGTCGCAGATACGCAGTATTTT

J: TRBJ1-2
V: TRBV28
D: .
size: few
CDR3: CASSLSRRHGDGYTF
DNA: TGTGCCAGCAGTTTAAGTAGGCGGCACGGGGATGGCTACACCTTC

J: TRBJ2-5
V: TRBV24-1
D: .
size: many
CDR3: CATSDFDGAETQYF
DNA: TGTGCCACCAGTGATTTTGACGGGGCGGAGACCCAGTACTTC

J: TRBJ1-2
V: TRBV20-1
D: .
size: .
CDR3: CSAPGQENYGCTF
DNA: .

J: TRBJ1-5
V: TRBV18
D: TRBD1
size: many
CDR3: CASSLGTGDQPQHF
DNA: TGTGCCAGCTCACTGGGGACAGGGGATCAGCCCCAGCATTTT

J: TRBJ1-1
V: TRBV30
D: TRBD1
size: .
CDR3: CAWTRTGPSPRLAEAFF
DNA: TGTGCCTGGACCCGGACAGGTCCGTCCCCCAGGCTGGCTGAAGCTTTCTTT

J: TRBJ2-6
V: TRBV20-1
D: TRBD1
size: many
CDR3: CSARHRGSGANVLTF
DNA: TGCAGTGCTAGACACAGGGGAAGTGGGGCCAACGTCCTGACTTTC

J: TRBJ1-2
V: TRBV10-2
D: .
size: many
CDR3: CASSGVTQGGYTF
DNA: TGCGCCAGCAGTGGAGTGACCCAGGGCGGCTACACCTTC

J: TRBJ2-5
V: TRBV29-1
D: .
size: .
CDR3: CSVRGDQETQYF
DNA: TGCAGCGTTAGGGGAGACCAAGAGACCCAGTACTTC

J: TRBJ2-5
V: TRBV6-6
D: TRBD2
size: few
CDR3: CATLRGAGAVWETQYF
DNA: TGTGCCACGCTGAGAGGGGCGGGAGCGGTCTGGGAGACCCAGTACTTC

J: TRBJ2-1
V: TRBV11-2
D: TRBD1
size: few
CDR3: CASSPGGNPNEQFF
DNA: TGTGCCAGCAGCCCAGGGGGAAACCCGAATGAGCAGTTCTTC

J: TRBJ1-4
V: TRBV5-1
D: .
size: .
CDR3: CASSLYGHVNEKLFF
DNA: TGCGCCAGCAGCTTGTATGGACATGTTAATGAAAAACTGTTTTTT

J: TRBJ2-7
V: TRBV20-1
D: .
size: .
CDR3: CSAKDYEQYF
DNA: TGCAGTGCTAAGGATTACGAGCAGTACTTC

J: TRBJ1-2
V: TRBV7-2
D: .
size: many
CDR3: CASSLVIASKGYTF
DNA: TGTGCCAGCAGCTTAGTTATAGCTTCGAAAGGCTACACCTTC

J: TRBJ2-3
V: TRBV12-3/TRBV12-4
D: TRBD2
size: once
CDR3: CASSLTSGAQYF
DNA: TGTGCCAGCAGTTTAACTAGCGGGGCGCAGTATTTT

J: TRBJ2-1
V: TRBV10-3
D: .
size: .
CDR3: CAISGRPSSYNEQFF
DNA: TGTGCCATCAGTGGGAGGCCTAGCTCCTACAATGAGCAGTTCTTC

J: TRBJ2-2
V: TRBV6-1
D: .
size: many
CDR3: CASRPSSAGVGTGELFF
DNA: TGTGCCAGCAGACCCTCCTCAGCAGGGGTGGGCACCGGGGAGCTGTTTTTT

J: TRBJ1-2
V: TRBV27
D: .
size: many
CDR3: CASRRGGYGYTF
DNA: TGTGCCAGCAGGAGGGGCGGATATGGCTACACCTTC

J: TRBJ2-2
V: TRBV30
D: TRBD2
size: .
CDR3: CAWSPGLAGAGELFF
DNA: TGTGCCTGGTCACCGGGGCTAGCGGGAGCCGGGGAGCTGTTTTTT

J: TRBJ1-1
V: TRBV4-1
D: TRBD1
size: many
CDR3: CASSQGQGAGNTEAFF
DNA: TGCGCCAGCAGCCAAGGGCAGGGGGCAGGGAACACTGAAGCTTTCTTT

J: TRBJ1-5
V: TRBV18
D: .
size: .
CDR3: CASSAGDVSNQPQHF
DNA: TGTGCCAGCTCAGCCGGAGACGTCAGCAATCAGCCCCAGCATTTT

J: TRBJ2-1
V: TRBV4-1
D: .
size: many
CDR3: CASSQDTVLNEQFF
DNA: TGCGCCAGCAGCCAAGACACAGTCCTAAATGAGCAGTTCTTC

J: TRBJ2-4
V: TRBV4-2
D: .
size: many
CDR3: CASSQPSGVAKNIQYF
DNA: TGTGCCAGCAGCCAACCTTCAGGGGTAGCCAAAAACATTCAGTACTTC

J: TRBJ1-2
V: TRBV19
D: .
size: few
CDR3: CASSMWQPNYGYTF
DNA: TGTGCCAGTAGTATGTGGCAGCCGAACTATGGCTACACCTTC